This TCR beta chain was identified in a study of blood T cell repertoires in COVID-19. For the study at large: T cells, B-cell-depleted T cells, or PBMCs supplied cDNA or gDNA.

This CDR3 spans 14 amino acids. Germline loops: CDR1 SNHLY, CDR2 FYNNEI. Trimming cost V 6 bases and J 9 bases, with 20 bases left between them. In the source study's methods: Cell counts per sample came from amplifying reference gene primers. The repertoire was sequenced with immunoSEQ multiplex PCR; TCRdb's copy has only in-frame clones and lacks some. The V and J calls and the clone size are those of that table, but D and trimming were determined from the DNA. The sample has about 380,000 clones, roughly 80% seen once. The chain links TRBV2 to TRBJ1-2; possible D gene TRBD1, 6 bases. Source material: peripheral blood. The sequence was collected from a human donor with acute or convalescent COVID-19. The donor label of this sample is uncertain. CDR3 sequence (DNA): TGTGCCAGCAGCGGCCAGGGGACAATGGAGAGCTACACCTTC. Translated, it gives CASSGQGTMESYTF.